This T cell receptor beta chain was retrieved from a study of T cell responses to AZD1222 COVID-19 vaccine. Study summary: Pooled together were second doses at about 4 or about 12 weeks.

The CDR3 has 18 residues. V lost 5 bases to trimming and J lost 2 bases; unmatched junction nucleotides: 11. Germline values: CDR1 SEHNR, CDR2 FQNEAQ (reference sequence). Clones were sequenced by immunoSEQ multiplex PCR, and TCRdb holds only the in-frame ones, with some missing. The top ten clones hold under 3.5% of a sample with about 140,000 clones, 85% to 90% of them seen once. Findings of the study overall: Variant regions that are unmutated are reportedly the target of nearly half of spike-specific TCRs. The donor group comprised mostly white British people and more females; the analysis possibly underestimated clonal diversity. At baseline, just a handful of AZD1222 recipients tested seropositive.

Within the sample, this clone is medium-sized. Its antigen is currently unknown. The material was peripheral blood, obtained on day 0 of AZD1222 vaccination. The chain combines TRBV7-9 with TRBJ2-7, with 14 bases lining up with TRBD2. This sequence originates from an adult in good health. The CDR3 here is CASSRPGTSGRSPYEQYF. Here the CDR3 DNA reads TGTGCCAGCAGCCGTCCCGGGACTAGCGGGAGAAGCCCCTACGAGCAGTACTTC.